A single sample gave rise to the 17 T cell receptor beta chains below, sequenced in a study of blood T cells in healthy people across ages. Using a J-beta primer mix together with a sample-barcoded 5' primer, a second PCR was run for roughly 7 to 11 cycles. TCRdb recomputed calls from the 5' RACE reads with MiXCR, one row per CDR3 protein. The profile shows some 890,000 distinct CDR3 sequences, 25% to 35% of them singletons. These records were also assigned to another study, of T cells of mothers and their children.

Sequencing was performed on blood. These receptors all come from a woman in her forties in good health.

In this sample, this clonotype turned up many times. The V and J genes are TRBV29-1 and TRBJ1-2, with unresolved D. V dropped 4 bases and J dropped 6 bases, with 6 bases sitting between them. Germline V gives CDR1 SQVTM, CDR2 ANQGSEA. CDR3 length: 10 residues. CDR3: CSVVGDGYTF. The DNA for the CDR3 is TGCAGCGTTGTGGGAGATGGCTACACCTTC.

The chain joins TRBV29-1 to TRBJ1-2; D uncertain. Germline V gives CDR1 SQVTM, CDR2 ANQGSEA. This CDR3 has 13 amino acids. V was clipped by 2 bases and J by 4 bases, with 11 bases between them. CDR3: CSVEFGMGYGYTF. The CDR3 region has the DNA TGCAGCGTTGAATTCGGTATGGGCTATGGCTACACCTTC.

This clonotype was detected a few times. The CDR3 reads CASSVAGAAETQYF. DNA of the CDR3: TGCGCCAGCAGTGTAGCGGGTGCGGCAGAGACCCAGTACTTC. V gene TRBV5-1 combines with J gene TRBJ2-5; 7 bases align to TRBD2. Per germline, CDR1 SGHRS and CDR2 YFSETQ. The V gene end was trimmed by 5 bases and the J gene end by 4 bases; junction bases not matched to a gene: 8. The CDR3 has 14 amino acids.

The chain joins TRBV4-1 to TRBJ2-7; D tentatively reads TRBD1 or TRBD2 (5 bases each). Trimming removed 0 bases from V and 1 base from J, with 10 bases in between. Germline V gives CDR1 MGHRA, CDR2 YSYEKL. This CDR3 region has 15 residues. CDR3 in DNA: TGCGCCAGCAGCCAAGAGGGGGTCCAATCCTACGAGCAGTACTTC. The encoded protein is CASSQEGVQSYEQYF.

The rearrangement uses TRBV7-2 and TRBJ1-6; no firm D call. The V gene's germline CDR1 is SGHTA and CDR2 FQGNSA. The CDR3 runs to 12 residues. Trimming removed 4 bases from V and 10 bases from J, with 8 bases in between. The CDR3 DNA reads TGTGCCAGCAGCTCGTCTACCTCACCCCTCCACTTT. It encodes CASSSSTSPLHF.

This sequence joins TRBV12-3 or TRBV12-4 and TRBJ1-1, with 10 bases identical to TRBD1. The trim removed 2 bases at V and 5 bases at J, leaving 8 bases unmatched. The CDR3 consists of 16 residues. CDR3 protein: CASSLMTGGDRTEAFF. CDR3 DNA sequence: TGTGCCAGCAGTTTAATGACAGGGGGCGATCGGACTGAAGCTTTCTTT.

This clonotype was observed once. The junction departs from germline at one end; a sequencing error may be responsible. The gene calls are TRBV25-1 and TRBJ1-3; perhaps TRBD1 as D (5 bases). The CDR3 sequence is 13 residues long. Germline loops: CDR1 MGHDK, CDR2 SYGVNS. CDR3 coding DNA: TGTGCCAGCCTACAGGAAAATGGAAACATCATATATTTT. Translated: CASLQENGNIIYF.

The sample holds many counts of this clonotype. The chain has TRBV25-1 and TRBJ1-2; the D gene is possibly TRBD1 (6 bases). Germline CDR1 MGHDK, CDR2 SYGVNS. The CDR3 consists of 18 residues. V shed 0 bases and J shed 5 bases, with 22 bases lying between them. CDR3 in amino acids: CASSEYIGVGDTSYGYTF. CDR3 coding DNA: TGTGCCAGCAGTGAATATATTGGGGTAGGGGACACAAGTTATGGCTACACCTTC.

There are many counts of this clonotype. This rearrangement joins TRBV5-6 to TRBJ2-5; D is undetermined. V was pared by 1 base and J by 5 bases, with 9 bases between. Germline V gene sequence: CDR1 SGHDT, CDR2 YYEEEE. The CDR3 loop spans 13 amino acids. CDR3 sequence: CASSLSSTETQYF. The CDR3 DNA reads as TGTGCCAGCAGCTTGAGTAGCACGGAGACCCAGTACTTC.

In the case of this clonotype: One end of the junction varies from germline; a read error may be responsible. The rearrangement joins TRBV24-1 to TRBJ2-1; 9 nucleotides match TRBD1. Germline V CDR1 and CDR2: KGHDR, SFDVKD. The CDR3 length is 18 residues. The CDR3 protein is CATSDFRTGAMSYNAQFF. The DNA of the CDR3 is TGTGCCACCAGTGATTTCAGGACAGGGGCTATGTCCTACAATGCGCAGTTCTTC.

This clonotype showed up just a few times. The chain combines TRBV20-1 with TRBJ2-7; 10 bases fit TRBD1. Germline lookup yields CDR1 DFQATT and CDR2 SNEGSKA (reference sequence). The CDR3 is made up of 15 amino acids. Germline trimming cut 2 bases from V and 1 base from J; bases unmatched to any gene: 5. In DNA, the CDR3 is TGCAGTGCTAGACTTCCGGACAGGGGGTCCTACGAGCAGTACTTC. Protein product: CSARLPDRGSYEQYF.

V usage is TRBV4-1 and J usage is TRBJ2-3; either TRBD1 or TRBD2 may fit D (5 bases each). Germline CDR1 is MGHRA and CDR2 is YSYEKL. The germline V and J ends were trimmed by 2 bases and 2 bases, with 17 bases remaining between them. The CDR3 length is 17 residues. CDR3 in amino acids: CASSQRPGPIITDTQYF. CDR3 DNA: TGCGCCAGCAGCCAACGACCGGGACCGATAATCACAGATACGCAGTATTTT.

This chain uses TRBV28 with TRBJ2-1, with TRBD2 matching over 7 bases. The germline CDR1 and CDR2 sequences are MDHEN and SYDVKM. This CDR3 comprises 15 residues. With 7 bases clipped from V and 12 bases from J, the junction kept 18 bases outside the gene matches. The CDR3 here is CASNERGTGPIAQFF. The CDR3 nucleotides are TGTGCCAGCAACGAGCGGGGTACGGGGCCTATTGCGCAGTTCTTC.

This clonotype occurred many times. The V and J genes are TRBV4-3 and TRBJ1-4, with D tentatively TRBD1 (6 bases). The germline CDR1 and CDR2 sequences are LGHNA and YSLEER. V lost 6 bases and J lost 4, with 15 bases in between. The CDR3 covers 15 residues. The CDR3 DNA is TGCGCCAGCAGTCCAGGGGTCTGGGATAATGAAAAACTGTTTTTT. Its translation is CASSPGVWDNEKLFF.

V usage is TRBV29-1 and J usage is TRBJ2-5; 10 bases map to TRBD1. This CDR3 has 15 amino acids. The junction had 10 bases not matched to a gene; V was cut back by 7 bases and J by 2 bases. Germline loops: CDR1 SQVTM, CDR2 ANQGSEA. The CDR3 DNA sequence: TGCAGCGCGAAAGGAGGGACAGGGGATCAAGAGACCCAGTACTTC. Translation: CSAKGGTGDQETQYF.

The chain couples TRBV29-1 to TRBJ2-3; TRBD2 is a possible D gene (6 bases). The CDR3 is made up of 12 amino acids. Germline CDR1 reads SQVTM; CDR2 reads ANQGSEA. V was cut by 6 bases and J by 6 bases, with 13 bases left in between. The DNA for the CDR3 is TGCAGCGTGGGACTCAAGTTTGATACGCAGTATTTT. It translates to CSVGLKFDTQYF.

The chain links TRBV18 to TRBJ1-2, with 8 bases matching TRBD1. The CDR3 length is 15 residues. Germline values: CDR1 KGHSH, CDR2 LQKENI. Trimming cost V 6 bases and J 2 bases; bases outside gene matches: 8. CDR3 loop: CASSQGQGQNYGYTF. The CDR3 region has the DNA TGTGCCAGCTCCCAAGGACAGGGCCAAAACTATGGCTACACCTTC.